The rows below give T cell receptor beta chains drawn from one sample of a study of immune evolution from preneoplasia to lung adenocarcinoma. Produced via immunoSEQ multiplex PCR; TCRdb's table is partial and in-frame only. The sample includes roughly 5,400 clones, roughly 83% seen only once; the top ten take around 3.9%. What was sequenced was FFPE minimally invasive lung adenocarcinoma tissue. The receptor source for this set is a person aged 55-80 years with lung adenocarcinoma. The CDR3 runs from the conserved cysteine through the conserved F or W. D genes are given only for firm matches. Clone size, where shown, is once, few, many, or a class for clones that have expanded.

clone_size: -; d_call: -; j_call: TRBJ2-7; v_call: TRBV5-1; cdr3_aa: CASSLGGVNSYEQYF; cdr3_nt: TGCGCCAGCAGCTTGGGCGGGGTGAACTCCTACGAGCAGTACTTC
clone_size: -; d_call: TRBD1; j_call: TRBJ1-4; v_call: TRBV27; cdr3_aa: CASSFAGQGFEKLFF; cdr3_nt: TGTGCCAGCAGTTTCGCAGGACAGGGGTTTGAAAAACTGTTTTTT
clone_size: -; d_call: -; j_call: TRBJ1-1; v_call: TRBV28; cdr3_aa: CASSSLTGRTNTEAFF; cdr3_nt: TGTGCCAGCAGTTCTCTTACAGGACGAACGAACACTGAAGCTTTCTTT
clone_size: -; d_call: -; j_call: TRBJ2-3; v_call: TRBV4-1; cdr3_aa: CASSQGGGAADTQYF; cdr3_nt: TGCGCCAGCAGCCAAGGAGGGGGGGCGGCAGATACGCAGTATTTT
clone_size: once; d_call: TRBD1; j_call: TRBJ2-2; v_call: TRBV5-1; cdr3_aa: CASSTGQGPTGELFF; cdr3_nt: TGCGCCAGCAGCACGGGACAGGGCCCCACCGGGGAGCTGTTTTTT
clone_size: -; d_call: -; j_call: TRBJ2-3; v_call: TRBV7-9; cdr3_aa: CASSLFPDTQYF; cdr3_nt: TGTGCCAGCAGCTTATTCCCAGATACGCAGTATTTT
clone_size: once; d_call: -; j_call: TRBJ2-3; v_call: TRBV7-3; cdr3_aa: CASRIPGGLFLDTQYF; cdr3_nt: TGTGCCAGCAGAATACCCGGCGGACTTTTTTTAGATACGCAGTATTTT
clone_size: -; d_call: TRBD1; j_call: TRBJ1-1; v_call: TRBV5-1; cdr3_aa: CASSLGQGLHTEAFF; cdr3_nt: TGCGCCAGCAGCCTGGGACAGGGCCTCCACACTGAAGCTTTCTTT
clone_size: -; d_call: TRBD1; j_call: TRBJ1-6; v_call: TRBV5-6; cdr3_aa: CASSSGTGGLPLHF; cdr3_nt: TGTGCCAGCAGCTCCGGGACAGGGGGCTTGCCCCTCCACTTT
clone_size: -; d_call: -; j_call: TRBJ1-4; v_call: TRBV18; cdr3_aa: CASSPSARTNEKLFF; cdr3_nt: TGTGCCAGCTCACCAAGCGCCCGGACTAATGAAAAACTGTTTTTT
clone_size: -; d_call: -; j_call: TRBJ1-2; v_call: TRBV7-7; cdr3_aa: CASSLSYGYTF; cdr3_nt: TGTGCTAGCAGCTTATCCTATGGCTACACCTTC
clone_size: -; d_call: -; j_call: TRBJ1-4; v_call: TRBV28; cdr3_aa: CASNSLRKLTFDEKLFF; cdr3_nt: TGTGCCAGCAACTCCCTGAGGAAACTGACATTTGATGAAAAACTGTTTTTT
clone_size: -; d_call: -; j_call: TRBJ2-5; v_call: TRBV7-2; cdr3_aa: CASSLGAGQETQYF; cdr3_nt: TGTGCCAGCAGCTTAGGGGCAGGCCAAGAGACCCAGTACTTC